This record concerns one T cell receptor beta chain sequence. Authors' methods: From reference gene primer amplification, estimates of nucleated cell counts were derived. Produced via immunoSEQ multiplex PCR; TCRdb's table is partial and in-frame only. For V, J and clone size, that table is used; D and trimming come from the DNA. In the table there are about 250,000 clones, 88% of which are singletons. The sample comes from a study of blood T cell repertoires in COVID-19. CDR1 is MNHEY and CDR2 is SVGEGT in the germline V gene. The CDR3 length is 16 residues. V gave up 6 bases and J gave up 2 bases; unmatched junction bases: 10. Living in under 30 US areas, the participants were between about 18 and 95 years of age. Participants reported their clinical history, and cohort assignment relied on those reports.

The chain uses TRBV6-2 or TRBV6-3 and TRBJ1-5, with TRBD1 identical over 7 bases. This receptor was identified in a woman aged 45 to 65 who had recovered from COVID-19. The sequencing sample was made of PBMCs or T cells enriched from blood (not recorded which). The CDR3 DNA is TGTGCCAGCAGCCTGGCCGGGACAGAGCGCAATCAGCCCCAGCATTTT. Its protein product is CASSLAGTERNQPQHF.